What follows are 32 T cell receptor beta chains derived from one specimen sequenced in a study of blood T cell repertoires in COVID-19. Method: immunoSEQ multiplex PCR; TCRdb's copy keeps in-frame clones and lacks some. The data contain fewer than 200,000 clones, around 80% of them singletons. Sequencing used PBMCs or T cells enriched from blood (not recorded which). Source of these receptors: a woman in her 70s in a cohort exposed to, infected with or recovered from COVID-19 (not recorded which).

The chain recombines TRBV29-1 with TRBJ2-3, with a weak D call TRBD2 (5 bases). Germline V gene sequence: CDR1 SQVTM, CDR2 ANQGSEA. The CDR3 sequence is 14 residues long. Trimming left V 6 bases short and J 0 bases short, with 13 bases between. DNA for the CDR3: TGCAGCGTGGACGGGGTAACTAGCACAGATACGCAGTATTTT. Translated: CSVDGVTSTDTQYF.

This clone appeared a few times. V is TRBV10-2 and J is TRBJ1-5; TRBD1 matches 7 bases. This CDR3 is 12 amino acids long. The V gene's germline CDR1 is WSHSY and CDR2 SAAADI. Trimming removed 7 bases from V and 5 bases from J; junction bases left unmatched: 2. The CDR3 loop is CASNQGDQPQHF. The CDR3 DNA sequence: TGCGCCAGCAACCAGGGGGATCAGCCCCAGCATTTT.

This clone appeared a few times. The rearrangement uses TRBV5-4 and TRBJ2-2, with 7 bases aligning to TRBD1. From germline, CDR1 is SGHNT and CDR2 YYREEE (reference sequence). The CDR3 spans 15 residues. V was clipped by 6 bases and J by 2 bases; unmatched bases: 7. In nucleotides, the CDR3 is TGTGCCAGCACCAACAGGGGATATAACACCGGGGAGCTGTTTTTT. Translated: CASTNRGYNTGELFF.

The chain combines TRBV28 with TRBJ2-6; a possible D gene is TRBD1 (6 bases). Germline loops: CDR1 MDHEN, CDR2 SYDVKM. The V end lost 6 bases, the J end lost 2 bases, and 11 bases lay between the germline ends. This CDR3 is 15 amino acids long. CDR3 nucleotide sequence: TGTGCCAGCAGCACCGGGACACCTGGGGCCAACGTCCTGACTTTC. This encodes CASSTGTPGANVLTF.

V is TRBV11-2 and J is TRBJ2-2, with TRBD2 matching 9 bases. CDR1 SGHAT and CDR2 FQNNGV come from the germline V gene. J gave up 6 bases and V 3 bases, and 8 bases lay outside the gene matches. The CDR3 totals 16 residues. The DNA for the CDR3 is TGTGCCAGCAGCTTGGGCGGGAGGGGGTTCGCCGGGGAGCTGTTTTTT. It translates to CASSLGGRGFAGELFF.

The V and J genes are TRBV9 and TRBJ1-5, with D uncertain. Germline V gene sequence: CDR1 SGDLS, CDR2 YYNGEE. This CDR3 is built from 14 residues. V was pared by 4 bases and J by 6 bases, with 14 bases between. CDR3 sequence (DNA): TGTGCCAGCAGCACCGGCTCCGGCGGTCAGCCCCAGCATTTT. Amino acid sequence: CASSTGSGGQPQHF.

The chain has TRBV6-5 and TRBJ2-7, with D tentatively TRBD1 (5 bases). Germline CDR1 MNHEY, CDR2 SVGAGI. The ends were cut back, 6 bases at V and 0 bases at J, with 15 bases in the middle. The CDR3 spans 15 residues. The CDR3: CASSYRGYSSYEQYF. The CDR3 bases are TGTGCCAGCAGCTATAGGGGCTACAGCTCCTACGAGCAGTACTTC.

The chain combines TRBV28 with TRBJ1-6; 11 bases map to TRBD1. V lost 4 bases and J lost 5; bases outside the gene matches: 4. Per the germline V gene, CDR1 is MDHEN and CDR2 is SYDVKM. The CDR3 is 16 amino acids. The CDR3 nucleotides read TGTGCCAGCAGTTCGGACAGGGGGCGCGATAATTCACCCCTCCACTTT. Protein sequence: CASSSDRGRDNSPLHF.

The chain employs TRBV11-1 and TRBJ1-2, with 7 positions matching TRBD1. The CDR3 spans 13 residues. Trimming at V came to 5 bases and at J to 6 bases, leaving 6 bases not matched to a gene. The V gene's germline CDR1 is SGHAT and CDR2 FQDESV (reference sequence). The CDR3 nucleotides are TGTGCCAGCAGCCTAGAGACAGGGAATGGCTACACCTTC. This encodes CASSLETGNGYTF.

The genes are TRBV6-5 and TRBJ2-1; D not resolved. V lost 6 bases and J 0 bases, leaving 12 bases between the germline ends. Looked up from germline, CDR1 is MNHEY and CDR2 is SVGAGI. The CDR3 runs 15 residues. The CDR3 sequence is CASSRSSSSYNEQFF. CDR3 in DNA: TGTGCCAGCAGCCGATCTAGTAGCTCCTACAATGAGCAGTTCTTC.

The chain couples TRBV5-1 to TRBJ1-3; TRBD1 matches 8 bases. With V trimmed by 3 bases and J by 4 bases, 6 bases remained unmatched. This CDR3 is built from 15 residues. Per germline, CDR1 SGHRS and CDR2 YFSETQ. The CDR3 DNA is TGCGCCAGCAGCTCGACAGGGGCGGGAGGAAACACCATATATTTT. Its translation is CASSSTGAGGNTIYF.

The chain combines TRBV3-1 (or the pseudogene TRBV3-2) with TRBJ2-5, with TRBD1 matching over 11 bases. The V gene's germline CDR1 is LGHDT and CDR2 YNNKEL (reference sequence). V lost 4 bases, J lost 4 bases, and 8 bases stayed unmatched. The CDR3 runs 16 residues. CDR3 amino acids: CASSRWTGGPPETQYF. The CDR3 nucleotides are TGTGCCAGCAGCCGCTGGACAGGGGGCCCCCCAGAGACCCAGTACTTC.

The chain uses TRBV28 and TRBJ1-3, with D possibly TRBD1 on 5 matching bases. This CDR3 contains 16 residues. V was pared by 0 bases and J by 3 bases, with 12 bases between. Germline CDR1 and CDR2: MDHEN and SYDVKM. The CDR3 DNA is TGTGCCAGCAGTTTATGGGGGGACTCGGATGGAAACACCATATATTTT. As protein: CASSLWGDSDGNTIYF.

The CDR3 loop is CASTPEREWGEQYF. The CDR3 region has the DNA TGCGCCAGCACCCCGGAAAGGGAGTGGGGCGAGCAGTACTTC. This chain uses TRBV5-1 with TRBJ2-7, with D maybe TRBD2 (5 bases). This CDR3 has 14 residues. With 6 bases removed from V and 6 bases from J, the gap between germline ends came to 19 bases. Per the germline V gene, CDR1 is SGHRS and CDR2 is YFSETQ.

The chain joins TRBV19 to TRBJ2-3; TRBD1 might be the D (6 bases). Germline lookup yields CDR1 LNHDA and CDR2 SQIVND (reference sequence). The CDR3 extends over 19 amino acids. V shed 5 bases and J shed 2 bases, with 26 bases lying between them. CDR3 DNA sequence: TGTGCCAGTAGTGTAGGGAGATACTTAACCAGGGGAACCACAGATACGCAGTATTTT. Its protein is CASSVGRYLTRGTTDTQYF. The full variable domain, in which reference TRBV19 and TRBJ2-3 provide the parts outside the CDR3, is DGGITQSPKYLFRKEGQNVTLSCEQNLNHDAMYWYRQDPGQGLRLIYYSQIVNDFQKGDIAEGYSVSREKKESFPLTVTSAQKNPTAFYLCASSVGRYLTRGTTDTQYFGPGTRLTVL.

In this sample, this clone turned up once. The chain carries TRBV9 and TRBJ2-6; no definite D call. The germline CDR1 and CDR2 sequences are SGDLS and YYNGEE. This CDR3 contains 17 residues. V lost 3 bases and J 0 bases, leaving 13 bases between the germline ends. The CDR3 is CASSASSRNSGANVLTF. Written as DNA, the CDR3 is TGTGCCAGCAGCGCCTCCTCGAGGAACTCTGGGGCCAACGTCCTGACTTTC.

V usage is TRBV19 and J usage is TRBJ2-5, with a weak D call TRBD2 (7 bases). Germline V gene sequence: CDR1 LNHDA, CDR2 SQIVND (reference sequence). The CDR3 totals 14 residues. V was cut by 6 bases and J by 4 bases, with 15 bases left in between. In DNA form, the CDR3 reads TGTGCCAGTAGCCAAGGGGGGGGCGGAGAGACCCAGTACTTC. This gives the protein CASSQGGGGETQYF.

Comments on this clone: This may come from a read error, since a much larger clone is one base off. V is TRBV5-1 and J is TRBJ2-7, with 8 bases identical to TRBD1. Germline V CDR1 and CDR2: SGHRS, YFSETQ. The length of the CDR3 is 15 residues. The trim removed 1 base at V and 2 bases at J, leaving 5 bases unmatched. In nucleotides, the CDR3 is TGCGCCAGCAGCTTGTGGGCAGGGGGCACCTACGAGCAGTACTTC. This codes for CASSLWAGGTYEQYF. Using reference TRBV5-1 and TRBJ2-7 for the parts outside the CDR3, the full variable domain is KAGVTQTPRYLIKTRGQQVTLSCSPISGHRSVSWYQQTPGQGLQFLFEYFSETQRNKGNFPGRFSGRQFSNSRSEMNVSTLELGDSALYLCASSLWAGGTYEQYFGPGTRLTVT.

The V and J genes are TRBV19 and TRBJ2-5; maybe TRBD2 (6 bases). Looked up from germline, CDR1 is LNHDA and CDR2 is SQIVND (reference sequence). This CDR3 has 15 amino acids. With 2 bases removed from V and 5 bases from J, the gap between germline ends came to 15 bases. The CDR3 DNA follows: TGTGCCAGTAGTATAAGGGCCAGGGAGGCGGAGACCCAGTACTTC. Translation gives CASSIRAREAETQYF. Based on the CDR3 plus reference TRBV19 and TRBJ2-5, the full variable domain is DGGITQSPKYLFRKEGQNVTLSCEQNLNHDAMYWYRQDPGQGLRLIYYSQIVNDFQKGDIAEGYSVSREKKESFPLTVTSAQKNPTAFYLCASSIRAREAETQYFGPGTRLLVL.

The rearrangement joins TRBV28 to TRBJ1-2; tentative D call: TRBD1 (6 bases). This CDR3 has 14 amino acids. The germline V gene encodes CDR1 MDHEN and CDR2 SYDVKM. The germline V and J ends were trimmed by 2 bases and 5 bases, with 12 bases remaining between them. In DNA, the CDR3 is TGTGCCAGCAGTTTAGGGGGCGGGGGATATGGCTACACCTTC. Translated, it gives CASSLGGGGYGYTF.

CDR3 sequence reads: CASSQGFRDSFYGYTF. As DNA, the CDR3 is TGTGCCAGCAGCCAAGGGTTCCGAGACAGCTTCTATGGCTACACCTTC. J is TRBJ1-2 and V is TRBV3-1 (or the pseudogene TRBV3-2), with a tentative D call TRBD1 (5 bases). CDR1 and CDR2 (germline): LGHDT, YNNKEL (reference sequence). The CDR3 is 16 residues long. V was trimmed by 1 base and J by 4 bases, leaving 16 bases between them.

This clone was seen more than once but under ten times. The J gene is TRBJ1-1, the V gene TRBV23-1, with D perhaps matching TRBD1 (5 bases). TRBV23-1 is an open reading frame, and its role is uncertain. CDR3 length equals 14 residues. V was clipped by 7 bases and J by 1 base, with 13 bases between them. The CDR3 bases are TGCGCCAGCACCAGGGTAATGAGGAACACTGAAGCTTTCTTT. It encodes CASTRVMRNTEAFF.

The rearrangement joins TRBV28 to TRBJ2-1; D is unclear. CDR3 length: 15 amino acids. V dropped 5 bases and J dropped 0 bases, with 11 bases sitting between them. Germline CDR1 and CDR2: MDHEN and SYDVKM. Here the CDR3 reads CASSSPSSSYNEQFF. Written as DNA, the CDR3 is TGTGCCAGCAGTAGTCCCTCCAGCTCCTACAATGAGCAGTTCTTC.

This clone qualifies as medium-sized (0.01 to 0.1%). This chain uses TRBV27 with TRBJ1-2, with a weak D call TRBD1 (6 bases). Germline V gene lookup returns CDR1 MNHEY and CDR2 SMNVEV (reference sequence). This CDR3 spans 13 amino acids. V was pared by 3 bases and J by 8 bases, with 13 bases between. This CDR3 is CASSFGGADGYTF. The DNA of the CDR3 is TGTGCCAGCAGTTTTGGGGGGGCTGACGGCTACACCTTC.

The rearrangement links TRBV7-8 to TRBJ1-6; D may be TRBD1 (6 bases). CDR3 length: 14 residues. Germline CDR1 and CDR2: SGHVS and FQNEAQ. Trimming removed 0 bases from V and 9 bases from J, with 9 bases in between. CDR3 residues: CASSLAGALSPLHF. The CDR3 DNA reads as TGTGCCAGCAGCTTAGCGGGGGCGCTTTCACCCCTCCACTTT.

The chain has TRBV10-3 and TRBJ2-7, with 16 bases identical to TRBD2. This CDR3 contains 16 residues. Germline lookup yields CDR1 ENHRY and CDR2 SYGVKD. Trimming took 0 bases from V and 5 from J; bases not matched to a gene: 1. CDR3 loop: CAISESGTSGRDEQYF. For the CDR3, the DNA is TGTGCCATCAGTGAGTCCGGGACTAGCGGGAGGGACGAGCAGTACTTC.

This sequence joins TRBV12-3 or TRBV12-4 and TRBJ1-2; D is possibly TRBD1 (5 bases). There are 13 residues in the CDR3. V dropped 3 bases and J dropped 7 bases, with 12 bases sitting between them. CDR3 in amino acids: CASSLNGGAGYTF. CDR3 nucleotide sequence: TGTGCCAGCAGTTTGAACGGAGGGGCTGGCTACACCTTC.

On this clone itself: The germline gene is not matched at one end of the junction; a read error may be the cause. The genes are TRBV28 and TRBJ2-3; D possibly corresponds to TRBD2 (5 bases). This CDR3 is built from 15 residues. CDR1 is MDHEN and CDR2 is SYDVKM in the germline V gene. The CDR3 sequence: CASRPGALFHPARDF. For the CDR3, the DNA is TGTGCCAGCCGCCCAGGAGCCCTATTTCACCCCGCGCGGGATTTT.

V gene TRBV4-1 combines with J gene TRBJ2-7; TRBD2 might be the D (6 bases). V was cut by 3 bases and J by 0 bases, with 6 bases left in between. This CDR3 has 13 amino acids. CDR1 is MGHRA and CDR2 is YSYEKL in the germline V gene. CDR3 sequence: CASSQRDSYEQYF. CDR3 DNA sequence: TGCGCCAGCAGCCAGCGGGACTCCTACGAGCAGTACTTC.

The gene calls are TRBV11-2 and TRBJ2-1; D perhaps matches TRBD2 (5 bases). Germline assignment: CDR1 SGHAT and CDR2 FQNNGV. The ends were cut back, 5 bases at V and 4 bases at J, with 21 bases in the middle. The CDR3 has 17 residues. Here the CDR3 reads CASSLIGAAIKYNEQFF. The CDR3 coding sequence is TGTGCCAGCAGCCTAATAGGAGCGGCTATCAAATACAATGAGCAGTTCTTC.

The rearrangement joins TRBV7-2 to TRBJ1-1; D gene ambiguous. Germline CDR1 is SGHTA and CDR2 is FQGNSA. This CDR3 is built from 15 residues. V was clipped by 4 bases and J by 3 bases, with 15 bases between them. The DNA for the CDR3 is TGTGCCAGCAGCTCCCAACCGAGGAGGGACACTGAAGCTTTCTTT. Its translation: CASSSQPRRDTEAFF.

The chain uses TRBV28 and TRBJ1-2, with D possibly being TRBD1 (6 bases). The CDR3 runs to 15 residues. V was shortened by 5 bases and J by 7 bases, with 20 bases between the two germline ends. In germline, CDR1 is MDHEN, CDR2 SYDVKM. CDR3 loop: CASSPAGQGIGGYTF. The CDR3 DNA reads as TGTGCCAGCAGTCCCGCCGGGCAGGGGATTGGTGGCTACACCTTC.